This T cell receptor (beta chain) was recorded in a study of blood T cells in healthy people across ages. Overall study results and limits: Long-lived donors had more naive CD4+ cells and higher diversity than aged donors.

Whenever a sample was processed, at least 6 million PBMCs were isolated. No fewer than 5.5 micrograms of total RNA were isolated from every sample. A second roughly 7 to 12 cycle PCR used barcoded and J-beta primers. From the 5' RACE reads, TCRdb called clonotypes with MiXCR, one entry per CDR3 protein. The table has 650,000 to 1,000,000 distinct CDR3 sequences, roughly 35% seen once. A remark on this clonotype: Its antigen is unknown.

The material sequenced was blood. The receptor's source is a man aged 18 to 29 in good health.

The CDR3 sequence: CASSHKGQGFSQPQHF. Written as DNA, the CDR3 is TGTGCCAGCAGCCATAAGGGTCAGGGGTTTTCGCAGCCCCAGCATTTT. The chain joins TRBV7-2 to TRBJ1-5; possible D gene TRBD1, 6 bases. Germline V gene sequence: CDR1 SGHTA, CDR2 FQGNSA. This CDR3 has 16 amino acids. The V end lost 5 bases, the J end lost 7 bases, and 21 bases lay between the germline ends.